These 24 T cell receptor beta chains were all obtained from the same sample, sequenced in a study of beta chain features in type 1 diabetes. Every isolated RNA sample was fully reverse transcribed, so sequencing captured expressed TCRB transcripts. Generated by immunoSEQ multiplex PCR, the TCRdb table keeps only in-frame clones and is missing some. This repertoire shows approximately 280,000 clones, over 12% found once; its top ten account for less than 0.02%. Antigens for these TCRs are unknown. Broader study findings: Shortening of TCRB CDR3s, moderate but significant, appeared in all four CD4+ subsets of Type 1 diabetes patients.

Specimen: naive CD4+ T cells from blood. The receptors here all came from a man between 18 and 29 years old with type 1 diabetes.

The CDR3 region has the DNA TGTGCCAGCAGCTTAGCGTCGCTAGCGGGAGGTACAGATACGCAGTATTTT. Amino acid sequence: CASSLASLAGGTDTQYF. The chain joins TRBV7-2 to TRBJ2-3; 11 bases are a match to TRBD2. V gave up 0 bases and J gave up 3 bases; unmatched junction bases: 5. The CDR3 contains 17 residues. CDR1 is SGHTA, CDR2 FQGNSA, per germline.

This clone has only a few counts. The chain has TRBV28 and TRBJ1-1; no definite D call. Germline V gene lookup returns CDR1 MDHEN and CDR2 SYDVKM. The CDR3 has 14 residues. V shed 4 bases and J shed 1 base, with 10 bases lying between them. The CDR3 DNA is TGTGCCAGCAGTTCTGGGCAGTCGAACACTGAAGCTTTCTTT. Protein sequence: CASSSGQSNTEAFF.

The chain recombines TRBV7-2 with TRBJ1-1; D is unclear. The CDR3 loop spans 13 amino acids. Trimming left V 5 bases short and J 4 bases short, with 11 bases between. Germline V gene sequence: CDR1 SGHTA, CDR2 FQGNSA. The CDR3: CASSQRRSTEAFF. The CDR3 bases are TGTGCCAGCAGCCAGAGACGGAGCACTGAAGCTTTCTTT.

This sequence joins TRBV7-9 and TRBJ1-2; TRBD1 matches at 9 bases. The germline V gene has CDR1 SEHNR and CDR2 FQNEAQ (reference sequence). V lost 4 bases, J lost 4 bases, and 7 bases stayed unmatched. This CDR3 has 15 amino acids. The CDR3, as DNA: TGTGCCAGCAGCTCTGGACAGGGGATAGGCTATGGCTACACCTTC. Protein sequence: CASSSGQGIGYGYTF.

This clone was seen a few times. V gene TRBV9 combines with J gene TRBJ2-3; TRBD1 is a possible D gene (6 bases). V was trimmed by 0 bases and J by 2 bases, leaving 13 bases between them. Germline CDR1 and CDR2: SGDLS and YYNGEE. This CDR3 is 16 amino acids long. CDR3 sequence reads: CASSVVETGATDTQYF. As DNA, the CDR3 is TGTGCCAGCAGCGTAGTCGAGACAGGAGCCACAGATACGCAGTATTTT. Based on the CDR3 plus reference TRBV9 and TRBJ2-3, the full variable domain is DSGVTQTPKHLITATGQRVTLRCSPRSGDLSVYWYQQSLDQGLQFLIQYYNGEERAKGNILERFSAQQFPDLHSELNLSSLELGDSALYFCASSVVETGATDTQYFGPGTRLTVL.

In this sample, this clone turned up once. J is TRBJ1-1 and V is TRBV27; 10 nucleotides match TRBD1. CDR1 and CDR2 (germline): MNHEY, SMNVEV (reference sequence). J was trimmed by 0 bases and V by 3 bases; bases with no gene match: 10. This CDR3 is built from 18 residues. CDR3 in amino acids: CASSLRDRGRWVNTEAFF. The CDR3 DNA reads TGTGCCAGCAGTTTGCGGGACAGGGGACGGTGGGTGAACACTGAAGCTTTCTTT.

The V gene is TRBV19, the J gene TRBJ1-5, with 8 bases lining up with TRBD1. Per the germline V gene, CDR1 is LNHDA and CDR2 is SQIVND (reference sequence). V shed 6 bases and J 4 bases; nucleotides not matched to a gene: 2. There are 13 residues in the CDR3. CDR3 sequence reads: CASRDRGNQPQHF. DNA for the CDR3: TGTGCCAGTAGAGACAGGGGAAATCAGCCCCAGCATTTT.

This clone came up a few times. The genes are TRBV5-1 and TRBJ2-6; D is possibly TRBD1 (6 bases). This CDR3 region has 16 residues. Germline lookup yields CDR1 SGHRS and CDR2 YFSETQ. Trimming took 2 bases from V and 4 from J, leaving 13 bases between them. Here the CDR3 reads CASSFSTGSGANVLTF. The CDR3 coding sequence is TGCGCCAGCAGCTTCTCTACAGGGTCCGGGGCCAACGTCCTGACTTTC.

The rearrangement joins TRBV5-4 to TRBJ2-7, with 9 bases aligning to TRBD2. The CDR3 has 14 residues. The V and J ends lost 4 bases and 1 base, in that order; junction bases with no gene match: 3. In germline, CDR1 is SGHNT, CDR2 YYREEE (reference sequence). CDR3 sequence (DNA): TGTGCCAGCAGCCCGGGACTAGCTTCCTACGAGCAGTACTTC. It yields the protein CASSPGLASYEQYF. Variable domain in full (rest from reference TRBV5-4 and TRBJ2-7): ETGVTQSPTHLIKTRGQQVTLRCSSQSGHNTVSWYQQALGQGPQFIFQYYREEENGRGNFPPRFSGLQFPNYSSELNVNALELDDSALYLCASSPGLASYEQYFGPGTRLTVT.

V usage is TRBV5-1 and J usage is TRBJ2-5; TRBD1 matches at 8 bases. With V trimmed by 4 bases and J by 4 bases, 3 bases remained unmatched. This CDR3 is built from 13 residues. CDR1 is SGHRS and CDR2 is YFSETQ in the germline V gene. CDR3 nucleotides: TGCGCCAGCAGCCCAGGGGGCGCAGAGACCCAGTACTTC. This gives the protein CASSPGGAETQYF.

There are a few counts of this clone. The V gene is TRBV7-9, the J gene TRBJ2-7, with a tentative D call TRBD1 (5 bases). Germline values: CDR1 SEHNR, CDR2 FQNEAQ (reference sequence). The CDR3 loop spans 18 amino acids. V lost 7 bases and J 4 bases, leaving 29 bases between the germline ends. Written as DNA, the CDR3 is TGTGCCAGCAACCCGGACCGATGGGGCAGCTCCAAGAATTACGAGCAGTACTTC. Amino acids: CASNPDRWGSSKNYEQYF.

The rearrangement joins TRBV11-2 to TRBJ2-1; possibly TRBD2 for D (6 bases). Germline CDR1 reads SGHAT; CDR2 reads FQNNGV. The CDR3 has 16 amino acids. V gave up 5 bases and J gave up 0 bases, with 14 bases separating them. CDR3 nucleotide sequence: TGTGCCAGCAGCCGCTTACGGGACTCCTCCTACAATGAGCAGTTCTTC. Protein product: CASSRLRDSSYNEQFF. Filled out from reference TRBV11-2 and TRBJ2-1, the complete variable domain reads EAGVAQSPRYKIIEKRQSVAFWCNPISGHATLYWYQQILGQGPKLLIQFQNNGVVDDSQLPKDRFSAERLKGVDSTLKIQPAKLEDSAVYLCASSRLRDSSYNEQFFGPGTRLTVL.

The V and J genes are TRBV5-1 and TRBJ2-7, with TRBD1 matching 7 bases. With 4 bases clipped from V and 7 bases from J, the junction kept 17 bases outside the gene matches. The CDR3 runs 16 residues. Per germline, CDR1 SGHRS and CDR2 YFSETQ. CDR3 sequence: CASSPVRPDRPREQYF. The CDR3 coding sequence is TGCGCCAGCAGCCCCGTAAGACCGGACAGGCCTCGGGAGCAGTACTTC.

This clone was seen a handful of times. The chain is built from TRBV6-4 and TRBJ2-2; D remains unclear. The CDR3 has 16 residues. The V end was cut by 5 bases, the J end by 2 bases, with 15 bases between. Germline lookup yields CDR1 MRHNA and CDR2 SNTAGT. The CDR3 here is CASSPDWKDNTGELFF. For the CDR3, the DNA is TGTGCCAGCAGTCCCGACTGGAAGGATAACACCGGGGAGCTGTTTTTT.

The chain joins TRBV4-3 to TRBJ2-5, with D possibly being TRBD1 (6 bases). Per germline, CDR1 LGHNA and CDR2 YSLEER. V lost 4 bases to trimming and J lost 2 bases, with 14 bases between them. The CDR3 covers 15 residues. The CDR3 DNA reads as TGCGCCAGCAGCCCGGTTCCAGGGGTACAAGAGACCCAGTACTTC. Protein: CASSPVPGVQETQYF.

The chain combines TRBV11-2 with TRBJ2-3, with D maybe TRBD2 (6 bases). The length of the CDR3 is 14 residues. From germline, CDR1 is SGHAT and CDR2 FQNNGV. Trimming stripped 1 base from V and 6 bases from J, with 11 bases between. In DNA, the CDR3 is TGTGCCAGCAGCTTAGGGGGACTTTTGGATACGCAGTATTTT. Protein: CASSLGGLLDTQYF.

The chain couples TRBV9 to TRBJ2-2; TRBD2 matches 14 bases. With V trimmed by 4 bases and J by 3 bases, 5 bases remained unmatched. This CDR3 has 17 residues. Germline V gene sequence: CDR1 SGDLS, CDR2 YYNGEE. The CDR3 protein is CASSRTSGGRYTGELFF. CDR3 bases: TGTGCCAGCAGCCGGACTAGCGGGGGGCGCTACACCGGGGAGCTGTTTTTT.

This chain joins TRBV6-5 and TRBJ2-5, with D possibly matching TRBD1 (6 bases). V was pared by 6 bases and J by 2 bases, with 10 bases between. Germline V gives CDR1 MNHEY, CDR2 SVGAGI. The CDR3 loop spans 13 amino acids. The CDR3 loop is CASSPTGQETQYF. Written as DNA, the CDR3 is TGTGCCAGCAGCCCAACAGGGCAAGAGACCCAGTACTTC.

This sequence joins TRBV5-6 and TRBJ2-1, with a tentative D call TRBD2 (5 bases). V shed 0 bases and J shed 0 bases, with 13 bases lying between them. This CDR3 region has 17 residues. Per germline, CDR1 SGHDT and CDR2 YYEEEE. The CDR3 coding sequence is TGTGCCAGCAGCTTGGGCCCCCCGGGGAGCTCCTACAATGAGCAGTTCTTC. Its protein is CASSLGPPGSSYNEQFF.

Written as DNA, the CDR3 is TGCGCCAGCAGCACGGAACCTACAGGGGTTGTAGCTTTCTTT. Translation: CASSTEPTGVVAFF. V usage is TRBV5-1 and J usage is TRBJ1-1; 7 bases align to TRBD1. This CDR3 comprises 14 residues. Germline V CDR1 and CDR2: SGHRS, YFSETQ. V lost 4 bases to trimming and J lost 10 bases; unmatched junction nucleotides: 13.

The chain links TRBV7-2 to TRBJ2-7; TRBD1 matches 8 bases. The trim removed 5 bases at V and 5 bases at J, leaving 5 bases unmatched. This CDR3 spans 13 amino acids. Germline V gene lookup returns CDR1 SGHTA and CDR2 FQGNSA. This chain's CDR3 is CASSPDRGNEQYF. CDR3 bases: TGTGCCAGCAGCCCCGACAGGGGCAACGAGCAGTACTTC.

The chain employs TRBV6-6 and TRBJ1-6, with D possibly being TRBD1 (5 bases). The CDR3 has 14 amino acids. Germline CDR1 MNHNY, CDR2 SVGAGI (reference sequence). Trimming stripped 4 bases from V and 7 bases from J, with 11 bases between. DNA for the CDR3: TGTGCCAGCAGTTTGGGGACTGTGAATTCACCCCTCCACTTT. It encodes CASSLGTVNSPLHF.

CDR3 nucleotide sequence: TGCGCCAGCAGCTTGGCCATCGGGACAGGCTATGGCTACACCTTC. It specifies CASSLAIGTGYGYTF. This chain links TRBV5-1 with TRBJ1-2; 8 bases match TRBD1. V gave up 0 bases and J gave up 4 bases; unmatched junction bases: 5. The germline CDR1 and CDR2 sequences are SGHRS and YFSETQ. The length of the CDR3 is 15 residues. Full variable domain (missing parts from reference TRBV5-1 and TRBJ1-2): KAGVTQTPRYLIKTRGQQVTLSCSPISGHRSVSWYQQTPGQGLQFLFEYFSETQRNKGNFPGRFSGRQFSNSRSEMNVSTLELGDSALYLCASSLAIGTGYGYTFGSGTRLTVV.

The J gene is TRBJ1-2, the V gene TRBV29-1, with D possibly matching TRBD1 (6 bases). There are 12 residues in the CDR3. Germline CDR1 and CDR2: SQVTM and ANQGSEA. The CDR3 DNA follows: TGCAAAGTGCAGGGGACCAACTATGGCTACACCTTC. Encoded protein: CKVQGTNYGYTF.